A single sample gave rise to the 20 T cell receptor beta chains below, sequenced in a study of blood T cells in healthy people across ages. Together with a sample-barcoded 5' primer, a J-beta primer mix was included in a second PCR lasting about 6 to 11 cycles. TCRdb fed the 5' RACE reads into MiXCR, producing one record per CDR3 protein. The data contain about 640,000 distinct CDR3 sequences, approximately 40% of them singletons. Sequences were obtained from blood. These receptors originate from a man older than 75 in good health.

This clonotype has more than one count but fewer than ten. CDR3 in amino acids: CSASWSGTSTDTQYF. Written as DNA, the CDR3 is TGCAGTGCTAGTTGGAGCGGGACCAGCACAGATACGCAGTATTTT. This rearrangement joins TRBV20-1 to TRBJ2-3; 7 bases line up with TRBD2. The J segment lost 0 bases and the V segment lost 3 bases, leaving 6 bases of the junction unmatched. The CDR3 extends over 15 amino acids. Germline V lookup: CDR1 DFQATT, CDR2 SNEGSKA (reference sequence).

Here the CDR3 reads CASSWVRGGYEQYF. The CDR3 coding sequence is TGTGCCAGCAGCTGGGTCAGGGGGGGCTACGAGCAGTACTTC. J is TRBJ2-7 and V is TRBV7-2; either TRBD1 or TRBD2 may fit D (7 bases each). Per germline, CDR1 SGHTA and CDR2 FQGNSA. The V end was cut by 4 bases, the J end by 3 bases, with 13 bases between. The CDR3 spans 14 residues. Full variable domain (outside the CDR3, taken from reference TRBV7-2 and TRBJ2-7): GAGVSQSPSNKVTEKGKDVELRCDPISGHTALYWYRQSLGQGLEFLIYFQGNSAPDKSGLPSDRFSAERTGGSVSTLTIQRTQQEDSAVYLCASSWVRGGYEQYFGPGTRLTVT.

This clonotype was counted only a few times. This chain uses TRBV11-3 with TRBJ2-1; D ambiguous. Per germline, CDR1 SGHNT and CDR2 YENEEA. The CDR3 runs to 13 residues. V was trimmed by 2 bases and J by 9 bases, leaving 11 bases between them. The CDR3 DNA is TGTGCCAGCAGCTTACCCCCTTCTAGTGAGCAGTTCTTC. Protein product: CASSLPPSSEQFF.

The chain couples TRBV27 to TRBJ2-5; 7 positions agree with TRBD1. Per the germline V gene, CDR1 is MNHEY and CDR2 is SMNVEV (reference sequence). Germline trimming cut 3 bases from V and 5 bases from J; bases unmatched to any gene: 9. The CDR3 extends over 15 amino acids. CDR3 in DNA: TGTGCCAGCAGTTTTGGGACAGCCGGGGAGGAGACCCAGTACTTC. Its protein is CASSFGTAGEETQYF.

This clonotype was picked up a small number of times. The chain is built from TRBV5-1 and TRBJ2-6; D remains unclear. This CDR3 region has 16 residues. With 5 bases removed from V and 0 bases from J, the gap between germline ends came to 12 bases. Per germline, CDR1 SGHRS and CDR2 YFSETQ. DNA for the CDR3: TGCGCCAGCAGGTTACAACTGGACTCTGGGGCCAACGTCCTGACTTTC. Its translation is CASRLQLDSGANVLTF.

V and J are TRBV5-1 and TRBJ2-3; TRBD2 aligns across 8 bases. The length of the CDR3 is 16 residues. The V gene's germline CDR1 is SGHRS and CDR2 YFSETQ. The J segment lost 5 bases and the V segment lost 0 bases, leaving 8 bases of the junction unmatched. In DNA, the CDR3 is TGCGCCAGCAGCTTGGTGGGGCCTAGCGGGCAAGATACGCAGTATTTT. Amino acids: CASSLVGPSGQDTQYF. Together with reference TRBV5-1 and TRBJ2-3, the CDR3 gives the full variable domain: KAGVTQTPRYLIKTRGQQVTLSCSPISGHRSVSWYQQTPGQGLQFLFEYFSETQRNKGNFPGRFSGRQFSNSRSEMNVSTLELGDSALYLCASSLVGPSGQDTQYFGPGTRLTVL.

Ten or more counts support this clonotype. CDR3 DNA: TGCAGTGCTAGAGATCCTCCTCGGGACAGAAATTCCTGGGGCTACACCTTC. It translates to CSARDPPRDRNSWGYTF. The rearrangement links TRBV20-1 to TRBJ1-2; 7 positions agree with TRBD1. With 0 bases clipped from V and 8 bases from J, the junction kept 18 bases outside the gene matches. This CDR3 region has 17 residues. CDR1 is DFQATT and CDR2 is SNEGSKA in the germline V gene (reference sequence).

This clonotype was picked up many times. This chain joins TRBV27 and TRBJ1-4; D remains ambiguous. Per germline, CDR1 MNHEY and CDR2 SMNVEV (reference sequence). Deletions cut 0 bases from V and 7 bases from J, with 3 bases between. This CDR3 has 12 residues. Here the CDR3 reads CASSLSGEKLFF. The CDR3 DNA follows: TGTGCCAGCAGTTTATCGGGTGAAAAACTGTTTTTT.

As for this clonotype: A clone one base away is much larger, so this may be a read error. This sequence joins TRBV7-2 and TRBJ2-1; 13 nucleotides agree with TRBD2. Germline lookup yields CDR1 SGHTA and CDR2 FQGNSA. Trimming took 5 bases from V and 10 from J; bases not matched to a gene: 8. The CDR3 totals 15 residues. The CDR3 DNA is TGTGCCAGCAGCCCCGGGACTAGCGGGACCTACGAGCAGTTCTTC. Residues: CASSPGTSGTYEQFF. Full variable domain (rest looked up from reference TRBV7-2 and TRBJ2-1): GAGVSQSPSNKVTEKGKDVELRCDPISGHTALYWYRQSLGQGLEFLIYFQGNSAPDKSGLPSDRFSAERTGGSVSTLTIQRTQQEDSAVYLCASSPGTSGTYEQFFGPGTRLTVL.

The chain joins TRBV7-2 to TRBJ1-5; D is possibly TRBD1 (6 bases). This CDR3 has 15 amino acids. Germline-derived CDR1 and CDR2 are SGHTA and FQGNSA. The ends were cut back, 5 bases at V and 0 bases at J, with 11 bases in the middle. The CDR3 region has the DNA TGTGCCAGCAGCCCTCTAGGGGGTAGCAATCAGCCCCAGCATTTT. Its translation is CASSPLGGSNQPQHF.

The chain recombines TRBV10-2 with TRBJ2-1, with D hard to call. The germline V gene encodes CDR1 WSHSY and CDR2 SAAADI. V gave up 0 bases and J gave up 6 bases, with 12 bases separating them. This CDR3 region has 15 residues. The CDR3 sequence is CASSESLIATNEQFF. DNA of the CDR3: TGCGCCAGCAGTGAGTCTTTGATCGCCACCAATGAGCAGTTCTTC.

In this sample, this clonotype turned up many times. This chain uses TRBV12-3 or TRBV12-4 with TRBJ2-7, with D perhaps matching TRBD1 or TRBD2 (6 bases each). V was trimmed by 1 base and J by 4 bases, leaving 8 bases between them. The CDR3 contains 13 residues. CDR3 sequence (DNA): TGTGCCAGCAGTTTAGTAGGGGGGTACGAGCAGTACTTC. As protein: CASSLVGGYEQYF.

For this clonotype: A single base separates this from a much larger clone, so it may be a read error. The rearrangement uses TRBV6-2 or TRBV6-3 and TRBJ2-3; D is unclear. Germline assignment: CDR1 MNHEY and CDR2 SVGEGT. The CDR3 extends over 11 amino acids. Trimming took 9 bases from V and 6 from J, leaving 10 bases between them. The CDR3 region is CARHRLDTQYF. The DNA of the CDR3 is TGTGCCAGACACAGATTGGATACGCAGTATTTT.

The table lists this clonotype with a few counts. The chain joins TRBV6-6 to TRBJ2-4; D call uncertain. The V and J ends lost 5 bases and 2 bases respectively, with 10 bases between them. Germline lookup yields CDR1 MNHNY and CDR2 SVGAGI (reference sequence). CDR3 length: 14 amino acids. The CDR3 reads CASSPGYTKNIQYF. As DNA, the CDR3 is TGTGCCAGCAGTCCCGGGTATACCAAAAACATTCAGTACTTC.

The rearrangement uses TRBV5-1 and TRBJ1-4; D call uncertain. CDR1 is SGHRS, CDR2 YFSETQ, per germline. Trimming removed 4 bases at V and 4 bases at J, with 11 bases between. The CDR3 has 14 amino acids. CDR3 amino acids: CASSPEELNEKLFF. The CDR3 DNA is TGCGCCAGCAGCCCGGAGGAGCTTAATGAAAAACTGTTTTTT.

This chain joins TRBV3-1 and TRBJ2-1; 7 nucleotides match TRBD2. From germline, CDR1 is LGHDT and CDR2 YNNKEL (reference sequence). V shed 3 bases, J shed 10 bases, and the junction held 12 bases outside the gene matches. The CDR3 length is 15 residues. The CDR3 here is CASSQGLAEYYEQFF. DNA of the CDR3: TGTGCCAGCAGCCAGGGGCTAGCGGAGTACTACGAGCAGTTCTTC.

The chain joins TRBV6-2 or TRBV6-3 to TRBJ2-7; a weak D match, TRBD2 (7 bases). The J call is in doubt because the DNA end fits TRBJ2-4 better. The CDR3 length is 19 residues. Germline V gene sequence: CDR1 MNHEY, CDR2 SVGEGT. DNA for the CDR3: TGTGCCAGCACTCAAGGGGAGGGGGTTTCACTTCTAGCCAAAAACATTCAGTACTTC. Protein product: CASTQGEGVSLLAKNIQYF.

This chain joins TRBV27 and TRBJ1-2; D possibly corresponds to TRBD1 (6 bases). Looked up from germline, CDR1 is MNHEY and CDR2 is SMNVEV (reference sequence). With 5 bases removed from V and 4 bases from J, the gap between germline ends came to 23 bases. The CDR3 covers 17 residues. The CDR3 DNA sequence: TGTGCCAGCAGTCGTGATCTCCAGACAGGTCTACTCTATGGCTACACCTTC. It encodes CASSRDLQTGLLYGYTF.

This clonotype was counted between two and nine times. The V gene is TRBV28, the J gene TRBJ2-1; TRBD1 matches 7 bases. The germline CDR1 and CDR2 sequences are MDHEN and SYDVKM. The CDR3 consists of 17 residues. J was trimmed by 4 bases and V by 5 bases; bases with no gene match: 14. The DNA of the CDR3 is TGTGCCAGCAGTACGTCTCCACAGGGGTCTGGTTACAATGAGCAGTTCTTC. Translated: CASSTSPQGSGYNEQFF.

This clonotype was observed once. The chain uses TRBV2 and TRBJ2-7; D is undetermined. With 7 bases removed from V and 0 bases from J, the gap between germline ends came to 13 bases. The CDR3 covers 14 residues. Germline V gives CDR1 SNHLY, CDR2 FYNNEI. The CDR3 region is CASNTGPSSYEQYF. DNA for the CDR3: TGTGCCAGCAATACCGGACCGTCCTCCTACGAGCAGTACTTC.